This TCR beta chain emerged from a study of T cells after yellow fever vaccination. As for the study in general: Libraries from low-cell-number fractions were prepared with the SMART-Seq v4 Ultra Low Input RNA kit.

Deletions cut 4 bases from V and 3 bases from J, with 11 bases between. Germline CDR1 SGHRS, CDR2 YFSETQ. This CDR3 is 14 amino acids long. Template-switching 5'RACE yielded the TCR cDNA; a universal primer site and UMIs were added in the process. TCRdb reprocessed the 5' RACE reads with MiXCR, giving one entry per CDR3 protein. The sample lists under 300,000 distinct CDR3 sequences, 10% to 15% occurring once. The sequence was obtained from a man younger than 45 who received the YFV17D yellow fever vaccine. Specimen: CD4+ T cells sorted from PBMCs, collected 45 days after the yellow fever booster vaccination. The chain couples TRBV5-1 to TRBJ1-5, with D maybe TRBD1 (5 bases). The CDR3 protein is CASSPRGDNQPQHF. Written as DNA, the CDR3 is TGCGCCAGCAGCCCCCGGGGCGACAATCAGCCCCAGCATTTT.